The 21 T cell receptor beta chains below were found in one sample sequenced in a study of T cell responses to AZD1222 COVID-19 vaccine. The method was immunoSEQ multiplex PCR; TCRdb's version includes in-frame clones alone and lacks a portion of them. This sample yields approximately 140,000 clones, of which 90% are seen a single time; around 3.7% belongs to the top ten. The sequenced sample was peripheral blood, obtained on day 0 of AZD1222 vaccination. The receptors were gathered from an adult in good health.

This rearrangement joins TRBV27 to TRBJ2-7, with TRBD1 matching over 8 bases. CDR3 length equals 14 residues. Germline V gene lookup returns CDR1 MNHEY and CDR2 SMNVEV (reference sequence). After removal of 5 bases from V and 13 bases from J, the junction contained 16 bases not matched to a gene. For the CDR3, the DNA is TGTGCCAGCAGTCCATACTTCACGGACAGGGAGGCATACTTC. Encoded protein: CASSPYFTDREAYF.

Only one count was recorded for this clone. V is TRBV19 and J is TRBJ1-1; TRBD1 is a possible D gene (6 bases). The CDR3 runs 14 residues. Trimming took off 5 bases at V and 1 base at J, with 11 bases between the two ends. Germline V gene sequence: CDR1 LNHDA, CDR2 SQIVND (reference sequence). The CDR3 coding sequence is TGTGCCAGTAGTCCCCGAGGGGGGAACACTGAAGCTTTCTTT. This codes for CASSPRGGNTEAFF.

This rearrangement joins TRBV6-5 to TRBJ1-2, with no clear D. The CDR3 loop spans 15 amino acids. Trimming shortened V by 2 bases and J by 3 bases, and 13 bases separated the two germline ends. CDR1 is MNHEY, CDR2 SVGAGI, per germline. The chain's CDR3 is CASSYRSPGDYGYTF. The CDR3 nucleotides read TGTGCCAGCAGTTACCGCTCCCCCGGAGACTATGGCTACACCTTC.

The CDR3 reads CASSLVNYGYTF. Here the CDR3 DNA reads TGTGCCAGCTCACTAGTTAACTATGGCTACACCTTC. The V and J genes are TRBV18 and TRBJ1-2, with unresolved D. The V and J ends lost 4 bases and 1 base respectively, with 4 bases between them. Germline values: CDR1 KGHSH, CDR2 LQKENI. The CDR3 has 12 residues.

The chain joins TRBV4-2 to TRBJ2-3, with D perhaps given as TRBD1 or TRBD2 (6 bases each). The CDR3 has 17 amino acids. CDR1 and CDR2 from the germline V gene are LGHNA and YNFKEQ. Trimming took off 0 bases at V and 3 bases at J, with 16 bases between the two ends. For the CDR3, the DNA is TGTGCCAGCAGCCAAGATCTGGAGGGGGGTTGGACAGATACGCAGTATTTT. It specifies CASSQDLEGGWTDTQYF.

V usage is TRBV18 and J usage is TRBJ2-1; 9 nucleotides match TRBD2. CDR3 size: 18 residues. Per the germline V gene, CDR1 is KGHSH and CDR2 is LQKENI. J gave up 5 bases and V 2 bases, and 13 bases lay outside the gene matches. CDR3 in amino acids: CASSPSDRGLARNNEQFF. In nucleotides, the CDR3 is TGTGCCAGCTCACCATCGGACCGCGGACTAGCGCGAAACAATGAGCAGTTCTTC.

This chain joins TRBV5-1 and TRBJ2-2, with a possible D match to TRBD1 (5 bases). CDR3 size: 14 residues. V lost 2 bases and J 6 bases, leaving 11 bases between the germline ends. Germline values: CDR1 SGHRS, CDR2 YFSETQ. CDR3 amino acids: CASSFPQGAGELFF. The CDR3 DNA sequence: TGCGCCAGCAGCTTTCCCCAAGGGGCCGGGGAGCTGTTTTTT.

The rearrangement joins TRBV7-9 to TRBJ1-1; weak D call: TRBD1 (6 bases). The CDR3 totals 14 residues. The V gene's germline CDR1 is SEHNR and CDR2 FQNEAQ (reference sequence). V lost 2 bases to trimming and J lost 5 bases, with 12 bases between them. The CDR3, as DNA: TGTGCCAGCAGCTTAAGAGGAACAGGGACTGAAGCTTTCTTT. This sequence encodes CASSLRGTGTEAFF.

The V gene is TRBV11-2, the J gene TRBJ2-5; possible D gene TRBD1, 6 bases. This CDR3 contains 18 residues. Looked up from germline, CDR1 is SGHAT and CDR2 is FQNNGV. The V and J ends lost 3 bases and 3 bases respectively, with 23 bases between them. As DNA, the CDR3 is TGTGCCAGCAGCTTTTTAGTTGGGACACTCTCTAAAAAAGAGACCCAGTACTTC. Residues: CASSFLVGTLSKKETQYF.

The chain uses TRBV5-1 and TRBJ2-5; D could derive from TRBD1 or TRBD2 (6 bases each). V shed 4 bases and J shed 4 bases, with 20 bases lying between them. CDR3 size: 16 residues. CDR1 and CDR2 from the germline V gene are SGHRS and YFSETQ. CDR3: CASSPPDGGAGETQYF. The CDR3 DNA sequence: TGCGCCAGCAGCCCTCCGGACGGGGGCGCCGGAGAGACCCAGTACTTC.

The rearrangement uses TRBV5-4 and TRBJ1-1, with no clear D. This CDR3 is 13 amino acids long. V was trimmed by 2 bases and J by 1 base, leaving 6 bases between them. Germline V lookup: CDR1 SGHNT, CDR2 YYREEE (reference sequence). The CDR3 region is CASSFPRNTEAFF. CDR3 nucleotide sequence: TGTGCCAGCAGCTTCCCCAGGAACACTGAAGCTTTCTTT.

This chain joins TRBV5-6 and TRBJ2-1; TRBD2 matches at 11 bases. With V trimmed by 2 bases and J by 4 bases, 2 bases remained unmatched. This CDR3 has 15 amino acids. Looked up from germline, CDR1 is SGHDT and CDR2 is YYEEEE. CDR3: CASSFGLAGYNEQFF. CDR3 sequence (DNA): TGTGCCAGCAGCTTTGGACTAGCGGGTTACAATGAGCAGTTCTTC.

This sequence joins TRBV30 and TRBJ1-6, with TRBD1 as a possible D gene (6 bases). Trimming cost V 2 bases and J 0 bases, with 17 bases left between them. Germline CDR1 reads GTSNPN; CDR2 reads SVGIG (reference sequence). The CDR3 loop spans 18 amino acids. CDR3 sequence: CAWSPWKGESSYNSPLHF. The CDR3 DNA follows: TGTGCCTGGAGTCCTTGGAAGGGGGAGAGCTCCTATAATTCACCCCTCCACTTT. Full variable domain (rest looked up from reference TRBV30 and TRBJ1-6): SQTIHQWPATLVQPVGSPLSLECTVEGTSNPNLYWYRQAAGRGLQLLFYSVGIGQISSEVPQNLSASRPQDRQFILSSKKLLLSDSGFYLCAWSPWKGESSYNSPLHFGNGTRLTVT.

The chain links TRBV5-4 to TRBJ2-5; 8 bases are a match to TRBD2. There are 13 residues in the CDR3. V trimming: 2 bases; J trimming: 3 bases; junction bases outside the gene matches: 0. Germline loops: CDR1 SGHNT, CDR2 YYREEE (reference sequence). CDR3 loop: CASSFSGEETQYF. CDR3 bases: TGTGCCAGCAGCTTTAGCGGGGAAGAGACCCAGTACTTC.

This rearrangement joins TRBV19 to TRBJ1-4, with TRBD1 matching 7 bases. V dropped 7 bases and J dropped 4; count of bases not matched to a gene: 6. The V gene's germline CDR1 is LNHDA and CDR2 SQIVND (reference sequence). The CDR3 totals 14 residues. As DNA, the CDR3 is TGTGCCAGTAATATGGGACAGCATAATGAAAAACTGTTTTTT. Residues: CASNMGQHNEKLFF. The whole variable domain, filled in from reference TRBV19 and TRBJ1-4, reads DGGITQSPKYLFRKEGQNVTLSCEQNLNHDAMYWYRQDPGQGLRLIYYSQIVNDFQKGDIAEGYSVSREKKESFPLTVTSAQKNPTAFYLCASNMGQHNEKLFFGSGTQLSVL.

The chain recombines TRBV19 with TRBJ2-7, with 14 bases matching TRBD2. Germline V CDR1 and CDR2: LNHDA, SQIVND (reference sequence). V lost 5 bases and J lost 3; bases outside the gene matches: 6. This CDR3 has 16 residues. CDR3: CASSATGLAGVYEQYF. The CDR3 nucleotides are TGTGCCAGTAGTGCCACGGGACTAGCGGGAGTCTACGAGCAGTACTTC.

This clone was seen just once. V and J are TRBV12-3 or TRBV12-4 and TRBJ1-1; D perhaps matches TRBD1 (5 bases). The CDR3 contains 13 residues. Trimming cost V 5 bases and J 0 bases, with 7 bases left between them. In DNA form, the CDR3 reads TGTGCCAGCAGTGGGACGGTGAACACTGAAGCTTTCTTT. Residues: CASSGTVNTEAFF.

This chain connects TRBV15 to TRBJ1-2; D call uncertain. Deletions cut 1 base from V and 1 base from J, with 7 bases between. The CDR3 has 14 residues. Germline CDR1 reads LNHNV; CDR2 reads YYDKDF (reference sequence). The CDR3 sequence: CATSRAGGNYGYTF. The CDR3 nucleotides are TGTGCCACCAGCAGAGCGGGTGGTAACTATGGCTACACCTTC.

Only a few counts were recorded for this clone. This chain uses TRBV6-5 with TRBJ1-5; D remains unclear. V lost 2 bases, J lost 4 bases, and 6 bases lay in between. Germline V CDR1 and CDR2: MNHEY, SVGAGI. This CDR3 spans 13 amino acids. In DNA, the CDR3 is TGTGCCAGCAGTTACGCTCAGAATCAGCCCCAGCATTTT. Amino acid sequence: CASSYAQNQPQHF.

This sequence joins TRBV7-8 and TRBJ1-5; a possible D gene is TRBD1 (6 bases). CDR3 size: 15 residues. Trimming stripped 1 base from V and 7 bases from J, with 14 bases between. Germline assignment: CDR1 SGHVS and CDR2 FQNEAQ. CDR3 nucleotide sequence: TGTGCCAGCAGCTTAGAGGACAGCCGGAGGCAGCCCCAGCATTTT. Encoded protein: CASSLEDSRRQPQHF. Based on the CDR3 plus reference TRBV7-8 and TRBJ1-5, the full variable domain is GAGVSQSPRYKVAKRGQDVALRCDPISGHVSLFWYQQALGQGPEFLTYFQNEAQLDKSGLPSDRFFAERPEGSVSTLKIQRTQQEDSAVYLCASSLEDSRRQPQHFGDGTRLSIL.

In its sample, this clone was seen a few times. The chain combines TRBV2 with TRBJ1-6; 9 nucleotides line up with TRBD1. The ends lost 6 bases at V and 10 bases at J; junction bases unmatched: 4. The CDR3 is 13 amino acids. Germline loops: CDR1 SNHLY, CDR2 FYNNEI. DNA of the CDR3: TGTGCCAGCAGGTGGACAGGGGACTCACCCCTCCACTTT. Translated: CASRWTGDSPLHF.